These T cell receptor beta chains were read from a single sample in a study of shared clonotypes between healthy human individuals. Data came from immunoSEQ multiplex PCR; TCRdb stores just in-frame clones and leaves some out. The sample carries some 1,400,000 clones, approximately 97% recorded once. The sample consisted of naive CD4+ T cells sorted from blood. Source of these receptors: a man aged 25 to 45 in good health. The CDR3 runs from the conserved cysteine through the conserved F or W. The order of the fields is V gene, J gene, clone size, D gene, CDR3 DNA, CDR3 protein. D genes are given only for firm matches. Clone size is shown for a subset of rows, as once, few, many or a class of expanded clone.

v_gene: TRBV28
j_gene: TRBJ1-2
abundance: .
d_gene: .
CDR3nt: TGTGCCAGCAGTACCCCTGGTTCGATCACTGGCTACACCTTC
CDR3aa: CASSTPGSITGYTF

v_gene: TRBV10-3
j_gene: TRBJ2-1
abundance: .
d_gene: .
CDR3nt: TGTGCCATCAGTGAGTCATACCGGGACTACAATGAGCAGTTCTTC
CDR3aa: CAISESYRDYNEQFF

v_gene: TRBV4-3
j_gene: TRBJ2-7
abundance: .
d_gene: .
CDR3nt: TGCGCCAGCAGCCAAGATTCTCAGGGAGGCTACGAGCAGTACTTC
CDR3aa: CASSQDSQGGYEQYF

v_gene: TRBV30
j_gene: TRBJ2-7
abundance: .
d_gene: .
CDR3nt: TGTGCCTGGAGTGTACGACGATGGAGACACGAGCAGTACTTC
CDR3aa: CAWSVRRWRHEQYF

v_gene: TRBV7-9
j_gene: TRBJ2-1
abundance: .
d_gene: .
CDR3nt: TGTGCCAGCAGCTTAGTAGCTAGCTCCTACAATGAGCAGTTCTTC
CDR3aa: CASSLVASSYNEQFF

v_gene: TRBV7-6
j_gene: TRBJ1-3
abundance: .
d_gene: TRBD1
CDR3nt: TGTGCCAGCAGCTTAGCGTCGGGACAGGTACTCTCTGGAAACACCATATATTTT
CDR3aa: CASSLASGQVLSGNTIYF

v_gene: TRBV2
j_gene: TRBJ2-1
abundance: .
d_gene: TRBD2
CDR3nt: TGTGCCAGCAGACCCACGAGCGGGAGCTCCTACAATGAGCAGTTCTTC
CDR3aa: CASRPTSGSSYNEQFF

v_gene: TRBV6-6
j_gene: TRBJ2-7
abundance: .
d_gene: .
CDR3nt: TGTGCCAGCAGTTACTTCACGACAGGTCGGGATGTCGAGCAGTACTTC
CDR3aa: CASSYFTTGRDVEQYF

v_gene: TRBV30
j_gene: TRBJ2-7
abundance: .
d_gene: TRBD1
CDR3nt: TGTGCCTGGAGGACAGGGGTCTACGAGCAGTACTTC
CDR3aa: CAWRTGVYEQYF

v_gene: TRBV28
j_gene: TRBJ2-7
abundance: once
d_gene: .
CDR3nt: TGTGCCAGCAGTTTCCCCCTCCAGCCGGGACCCTCCTACGAGCAGTACTTC
CDR3aa: CASSFPLQPGPSYEQYF

v_gene: TRBV18
j_gene: TRBJ2-4
abundance: .
d_gene: TRBD1
CDR3nt: TGTGCCAGCTCACAGTACGGACAGGGTTACATTCAGTACTTC
CDR3aa: CASSQYGQGYIQYF

v_gene: TRBV5-1
j_gene: TRBJ2-7
abundance: .
d_gene: TRBD1
CDR3nt: TGCGCCAGCAGGGGGACAGCTGGACAGTTTTTCTCCTACGAGCAGTACTTC
CDR3aa: CASRGTAGQFFSYEQYF

v_gene: TRBV7-7
j_gene: TRBJ2-5
abundance: .
d_gene: .
CDR3nt: TGTGCTAGCAGCTTAAGTTGGACAGCCCAAGAGACCCAGTACTTC
CDR3aa: CASSLSWTAQETQYF

v_gene: TRBV5-6
j_gene: TRBJ2-2
abundance: .
d_gene: .
CDR3nt: TGTGCCAGCAGCTTGGACACCGGGGAGCTGTTTTTT
CDR3aa: CASSLDTGELFF

v_gene: TRBV27
j_gene: TRBJ2-7
abundance: .
d_gene: .
CDR3nt: TGTGCCAGCAGTCTAAGCAGGGGCGAAAGCTCCTACGAGCAGTACTTC
CDR3aa: CASSLSRGESSYEQYF

v_gene: TRBV2
j_gene: TRBJ1-2
abundance: once
d_gene: .
CDR3nt: TGTGCCAGCAGTGACGATGGTACGCATGGCTACACCTTC
CDR3aa: CASSDDGTHGYTF

v_gene: TRBV7-2
j_gene: TRBJ2-3
abundance: .
d_gene: TRBD2
CDR3nt: TGTGCCAGCAGCCGTCGGACTAGCAGCTCCACAGATACGCAGTATTTT
CDR3aa: CASSRRTSSSTDTQYF

v_gene: TRBV7-6
j_gene: TRBJ2-3
abundance: .
d_gene: .
CDR3nt: TGTGCCAGCAGCGAAACTGGGGGTGACTATGGAGTAGATACGCAGTATTTT
CDR3aa: CASSETGGDYGVDTQYF

v_gene: TRBV9
j_gene: TRBJ1-2
abundance: once
d_gene: TRBD1
CDR3nt: TGTGCCAGCAGCGTAGGGGGACAGGGGGCCTATGGCTACACCTTC
CDR3aa: CASSVGGQGAYGYTF

v_gene: TRBV5-6
j_gene: TRBJ1-1
abundance: .
d_gene: .
CDR3nt: TGTGCCAGCAGCCGGAGTTGGTGGCAGACCACCACTGAAGCTTTCTTT
CDR3aa: CASSRSWWQTTTEAFF

v_gene: TRBV5-1
j_gene: TRBJ2-3
abundance: .
d_gene: .
CDR3nt: TGCGCCAGCAGCTTGGGTTCCGGGACCGGCACTTGGAGGCAGTATTTT
CDR3aa: CASSLGSGTGTWRQYF

v_gene: TRBV5-5
j_gene: TRBJ2-7
abundance: .
d_gene: TRBD1
CDR3nt: TGTGCCAGCAGCAGACCGGGACAGGGGCCCTACGAGCAGTACTTC
CDR3aa: CASSRPGQGPYEQYF

v_gene: TRBV7-9
j_gene: TRBJ2-3
abundance: .
d_gene: TRBD2
CDR3nt: TGTGCCGTCGGGAGGGCGGGCACAGATACGCAGTATTTT
CDR3aa: CAVGRAGTDTQYF

v_gene: TRBV7-2
j_gene: TRBJ2-1
abundance: .
d_gene: TRBD2
CDR3nt: TGTGCCAGCAGCGTTAGCGGGGGGGACTACAATGAGCAGTTCTTC
CDR3aa: CASSVSGGDYNEQFF

v_gene: TRBV5-1
j_gene: TRBJ2-2
abundance: .
d_gene: TRBD2
CDR3nt: TGCGCCAGCAGCTTGGTTGAAGCGGGAGGCCTTGCCGGGGAGCTGTTTTTT
CDR3aa: CASSLVEAGGLAGELFF

v_gene: TRBV19
j_gene: TRBJ2-3
abundance: .
d_gene: TRBD1
CDR3nt: TGTGCCAGTAACCCGACAGGGTACACAGATACGCAGTATTTT
CDR3aa: CASNPTGYTDTQYF

v_gene: TRBV5-5
j_gene: TRBJ1-4
abundance: .
d_gene: .
CDR3nt: TGTGCCAGCAGCTTGGCCGAGGAGGGATGGGAAAAACTGTTTTTT
CDR3aa: CASSLAEEGWEKLFF

v_gene: TRBV6-5
j_gene: TRBJ1-1
abundance: .
d_gene: TRBD1
CDR3nt: TGTGCCAGCAGTAACAGGGGTTCTAACACTGAAGCTTTCTTT
CDR3aa: CASSNRGSNTEAFF

v_gene: TRBV7-8
j_gene: TRBJ2-3
abundance: .
d_gene: .
CDR3nt: TGTGCCAGCAGCTTAGCCGAAAGGGCCACAGATACGCAGTATTTT
CDR3aa: CASSLAERATDTQYF

v_gene: TRBV18
j_gene: TRBJ2-1
abundance: .
d_gene: .
CDR3nt: TGTGCCAGCTCACCTCTCAGAAATGAGCAGTTCTTC
CDR3aa: CASSPLRNEQFF

v_gene: TRBV4-1
j_gene: TRBJ2-3
abundance: .
d_gene: .
CDR3nt: TGCGCCAGCAGCCAAGATGCTGGTACGCAGTATTTT
CDR3aa: CASSQDAGTQYF

v_gene: TRBV9
j_gene: TRBJ2-3
abundance: .
d_gene: .
CDR3nt: TGTGCCAGCAGCGTAATGGTTGCAGATACGCAGTATTTT
CDR3aa: CASSVMVADTQYF

v_gene: TRBV5-1
j_gene: TRBJ2-7
abundance: .
d_gene: .
CDR3nt: TGCGCCAGCAGCTTGGACCCCAGCTCCTACGAGCAGTACTTC
CDR3aa: CASSLDPSSYEQYF

v_gene: TRBV2
j_gene: TRBJ1-4
abundance: .
d_gene: .
CDR3nt: TGTGCCAGCAGTATTCCACAGGTCCCCCGTGAAAAACTGTTTTTT
CDR3aa: CASSIPQVPREKLFF

v_gene: TRBV6-5
j_gene: TRBJ2-4
abundance: .
d_gene: .
CDR3nt: TGTGCCAGCAGTAATAAAAACATTCAGTACTTC
CDR3aa: CASSNKNIQYF

v_gene: TRBV11-3
j_gene: TRBJ2-1
abundance: once
d_gene: TRBD2
CDR3nt: TGTGCCAGCAGCGCCGGACTAGCGGGAGGTTTGTATGAGCAGTTCTTC
CDR3aa: CASSAGLAGGLYEQFF

v_gene: TRBV28
j_gene: TRBJ2-1
abundance: .
d_gene: .
CDR3nt: TGTGCCAGCAATCTGGGGCAGACTCCCTACAATGAGCAGTTCTTC
CDR3aa: CASNLGQTPYNEQFF

v_gene: TRBV7-6
j_gene: TRBJ2-6
abundance: once
d_gene: .
CDR3nt: TGTGCCAGCAGCTTAGGTCTGCGCCTGGCAGAACCTGGGGCCAACGTCCTGACTTTC
CDR3aa: CASSLGLRLAEPGANVLTF

v_gene: TRBV9
j_gene: TRBJ1-3
abundance: .
d_gene: TRBD1
CDR3nt: TGTGCCAGCAGCGTAGCTCTGGGACAGCTCTCTGGAAACACCATATATTTT
CDR3aa: CASSVALGQLSGNTIYF